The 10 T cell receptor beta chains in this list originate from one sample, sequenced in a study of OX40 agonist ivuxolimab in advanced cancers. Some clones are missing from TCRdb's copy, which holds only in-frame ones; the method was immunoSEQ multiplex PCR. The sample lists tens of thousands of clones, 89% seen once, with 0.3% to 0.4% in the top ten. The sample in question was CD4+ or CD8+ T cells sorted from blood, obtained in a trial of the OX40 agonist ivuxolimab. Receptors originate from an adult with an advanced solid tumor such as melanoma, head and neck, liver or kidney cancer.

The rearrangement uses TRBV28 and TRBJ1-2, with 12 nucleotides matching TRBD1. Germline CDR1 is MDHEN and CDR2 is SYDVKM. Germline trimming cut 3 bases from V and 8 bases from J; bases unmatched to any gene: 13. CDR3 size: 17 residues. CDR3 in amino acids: CASSLGTGGLPLWGYTF. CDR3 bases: TGTGCCAGCAGTTTGGGGACAGGGGGCTTACCCCTCTGGGGCTACACCTTC.

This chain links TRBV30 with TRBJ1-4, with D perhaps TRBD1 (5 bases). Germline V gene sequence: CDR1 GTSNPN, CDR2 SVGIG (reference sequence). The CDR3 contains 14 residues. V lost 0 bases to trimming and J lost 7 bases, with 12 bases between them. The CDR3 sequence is CAWSVGTPGEKLFF. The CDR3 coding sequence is TGTGCCTGGAGTGTGGGGACCCCGGGTGAAAAACTGTTTTTT.

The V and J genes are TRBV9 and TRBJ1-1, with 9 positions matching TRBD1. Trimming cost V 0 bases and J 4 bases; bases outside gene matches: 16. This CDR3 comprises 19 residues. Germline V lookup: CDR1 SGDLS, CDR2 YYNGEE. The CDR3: CASSVAPQGALTKSTEAFF. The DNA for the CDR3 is TGTGCCAGCAGCGTAGCCCCACAGGGGGCTTTAACTAAGAGCACTGAAGCTTTCTTT.

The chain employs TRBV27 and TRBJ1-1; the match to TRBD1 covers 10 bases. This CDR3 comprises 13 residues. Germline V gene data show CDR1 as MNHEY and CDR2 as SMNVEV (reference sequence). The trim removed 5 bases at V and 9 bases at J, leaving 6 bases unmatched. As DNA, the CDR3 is TGTGCCAGCAGTGTCCGGGACAGGGGTCAAGCTTTCTTT. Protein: CASSVRDRGQAFF.

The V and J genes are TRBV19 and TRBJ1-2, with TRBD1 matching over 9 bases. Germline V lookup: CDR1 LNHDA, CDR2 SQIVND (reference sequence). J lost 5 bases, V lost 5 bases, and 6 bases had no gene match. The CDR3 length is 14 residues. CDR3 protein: CASSPPGQGYGYTF. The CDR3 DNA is TGTGCCAGTAGTCCTCCGGGACAGGGATATGGCTACACCTTC.

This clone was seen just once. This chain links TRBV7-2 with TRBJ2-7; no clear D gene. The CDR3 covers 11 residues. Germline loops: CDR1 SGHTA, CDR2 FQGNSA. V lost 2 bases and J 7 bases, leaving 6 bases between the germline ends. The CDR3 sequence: CASSLMREQYF. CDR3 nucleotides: TGTGCCAGCAGCTTAATGCGGGAGCAGTACTTC. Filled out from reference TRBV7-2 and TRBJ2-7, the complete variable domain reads GAGVSQSPSNKVTEKGKDVELRCDPISGHTALYWYRQSLGQGLEFLIYFQGNSAPDKSGLPSDRFSAERTGGSVSTLTIQRTQQEDSAVYLCASSLMREQYFGPGTRLTVT.

CDR3 in DNA: TGTGCCAGCAGCTTAGATGCCGGAGGTCACTATGGCTACACCTTC. It is translated as CASSLDAGGHYGYTF. V gene TRBV11-2 combines with J gene TRBJ1-2; no clear D gene. Germline assignment: CDR1 SGHAT and CDR2 FQNNGV. The germline V and J ends were trimmed by 0 bases and 3 bases, with 11 bases remaining between them. The CDR3 spans 15 residues.

This chain's CDR3 is CASSPERDRGRGYTF. The CDR3 DNA reads TGTGCCAGCAGCCCCGAAAGGGACAGGGGACGTGGCTACACCTTC. The rearrangement joins TRBV5-4 to TRBJ1-2; TRBD1 matches 10 bases. J lost 7 bases, V lost 4 bases, and 10 bases had no gene match. Germline lookup yields CDR1 SGHNT and CDR2 YYREEE (reference sequence). The CDR3 sequence is 15 residues long. Complete variable domain (other parts from reference TRBV5-4 and TRBJ1-2): ETGVTQSPTHLIKTRGQQVTLRCSSQSGHNTVSWYQQALGQGPQFIFQYYREEENGRGNFPPRFSGLQFPNYSSELNVNALELDDSALYLCASSPERDRGRGYTFGSGTRLTVV.

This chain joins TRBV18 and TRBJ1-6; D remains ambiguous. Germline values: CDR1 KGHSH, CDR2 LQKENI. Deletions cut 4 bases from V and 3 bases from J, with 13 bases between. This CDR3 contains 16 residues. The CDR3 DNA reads TGTGCCAGCTCACTTTCGACCCAAGGCTATAATTCACCCCTCCACTTT. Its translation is CASSLSTQGYNSPLHF.

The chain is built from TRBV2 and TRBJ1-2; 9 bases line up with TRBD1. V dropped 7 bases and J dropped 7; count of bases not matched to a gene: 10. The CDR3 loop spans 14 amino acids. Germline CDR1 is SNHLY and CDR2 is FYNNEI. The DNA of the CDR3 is TGTGCCAGCATACAGGCACAGGGGGCAGGTGGCTACACCTTC. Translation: CASIQAQGAGGYTF.